Each of the 26 T cell receptor beta chains below was sequenced from the same sample in a study of human T cells and chemical hapten exposure. Time point reported: patch test 1, 2 weeks after DPC sensitization. Treatment given: therapeutic diphenylcyclopropenone sensitization with weekly scalp DPC. TCRdb passed the RACE reads through MiXCR, listing each CDR3 protein once. The table has 95,000 to 150,000 distinct CDR3 sequences, roughly 13% seen once; the top ten hold roughly 0.92%. This specimen was whole blood, taken in connection with sensitization to the hapten diphenylcyclopropenone (DPC). The source of these receptors is a man between 18 and 35 years old with alopecia areata. Some clones in this sample may be carry-over from other donors' samples.

This clonotype was detected a few times. The rearrangement links TRBV15 to TRBJ2-3, with 10 bases fitting TRBD2. CDR1 is LNHNV, CDR2 YYDKDF, per germline (reference sequence). The CDR3 loop spans 17 amino acids. V lost 0 bases and J lost 4; bases outside the gene matches: 7. The CDR3 DNA reads TGTGCCACCAGCAGAGATCCGGGCAGCGGGGGGGCAGATACGCAGTATTTT. Protein sequence: CATSRDPGSGGADTQYF.

The chain carries TRBV4-1 and TRBJ2-5; no clear D. The CDR3 totals 15 residues. With 0 bases removed from V and 1 base from J, the gap between germline ends came to 9 bases. The germline CDR1 and CDR2 sequences are MGHRA and YSYEKL. Here the CDR3 reads CASSQESGPQETQYF. The CDR3 DNA follows: TGCGCCAGCAGCCAAGAGTCAGGCCCCCAAGAGACCCAGTACTTC.

The chain links TRBV7-9 to TRBJ1-1; the match to TRBD1 covers 7 bases. Per the germline V gene, CDR1 is SEHNR and CDR2 is FQNEAQ (reference sequence). This CDR3 has 16 amino acids. V lost 0 bases and J lost 4; bases outside the gene matches: 8. CDR3 residues: CASSLAQGTEGTEAFF. The CDR3 DNA sequence: TGTGCCAGCAGCTTAGCGCAGGGGACAGAAGGCACTGAAGCTTTCTTT.

This clonotype was counted only a few times. The chain carries TRBV4-3 and TRBJ1-2; D gene unclear. The CDR3 is made up of 15 amino acids. Germline loops: CDR1 LGHNA, CDR2 YSLEER. The germline V and J ends were trimmed by 4 bases and 1 base, with 13 bases remaining between them. The CDR3 loop reads CASSRAQKINYGYTF. In DNA form, the CDR3 reads TGCGCCAGCAGCCGGGCTCAGAAGATTAACTATGGCTACACCTTC.

This clonotype has just a few counts. The chain uses TRBV9 and TRBJ2-4; D gene uncertain. Germline-derived CDR1 and CDR2 are SGDLS and YYNGEE. V lost 4 bases, J lost 0 bases, and 11 bases lay in between. The length of the CDR3 is 15 residues. CDR3 coding DNA: TGTGCCAGCAGCCCCCACAGTATAGCCAAAAACATTCAGTACTTC. It is translated as CASSPHSIAKNIQYF.

The V call is TRBV2, the J call TRBJ2-2, with D perhaps matching TRBD2 (5 bases). Between the trimmed V and J ends, which lost 6 bases and 3 bases, there was a span of 8 bases. This CDR3 is built from 13 residues. Germline values: CDR1 SNHLY, CDR2 FYNNEI. The DNA for the CDR3 is TGTGCCAGCAGGGCAGCGGACACCGGGGAGCTGTTTTTT. Residues: CASRAADTGELFF.

Many counts were recorded for this clonotype. V and J are TRBV29-1 and TRBJ1-1; D is uncertain. The CDR3 is 10 residues long. Trimming cost V 4 bases and J 11 bases, with 11 bases left between them. The germline V gene encodes CDR1 SQVTM and CDR2 ANQGSEA. CDR3 sequence: CSVVSGGAFF. CDR3 bases: TGCAGCGTTGTCTCTGGAGGGGCTTTCTTT. The full variable domain, its missing parts supplied by reference TRBV29-1 and TRBJ1-1, is SAVISQKPSRDICQRGTSLTIQCQVDSQVTMMFWYRQQPGQSLTLIATANQGSEATYESGFVIDKFPISRPNLTFSTLTVSNMSPEDSSIYLCSVVSGGAFFGQGTRLTVV.

This clonotype was seen at least ten times. The chain links TRBV6-2 or TRBV6-3 to TRBJ2-2, with D unclear. The V end was cut by 2 bases, the J end by 6 bases, with 22 bases between. Germline V gene data show CDR1 as MNHEY and CDR2 as SVGEGT. CDR3 length: 18 amino acids. DNA for the CDR3: TGTGCCAGCAGTTACCCCCCCGACCGGGCCTCGAAACCCGGGGAGCTGTTTTTT. Protein product: CASSYPPDRASKPGELFF.

This clonotype was found a few times. This chain connects TRBV19 to TRBJ2-7; D might be TRBD1 (5 bases). This CDR3 is built from 14 residues. Germline CDR1 LNHDA, CDR2 SQIVND (reference sequence). Trimming took off 1 base at V and 4 bases at J, with 11 bases between the two ends. The CDR3 spells CASSIGSSGYEQYF. The CDR3 DNA sequence: TGTGCCAGTAGTATAGGGTCTTCAGGGTACGAGCAGTACTTC.

This chain connects TRBV20-1 to TRBJ1-1; maybe TRBD1 (5 bases). The V gene lost 4 bases and the J gene lost 1 base, with 13 bases spanning the gap. Germline V gene data show CDR1 as DFQATT and CDR2 as SNEGSKA (reference sequence). The CDR3 loop spans 14 amino acids. The CDR3 spells CSAIRQSKNTEAFF. The DNA for the CDR3 is TGCAGTGCTATAAGACAGTCGAAGAACACTGAAGCTTTCTTT.

This clonotype came up a few times. The J gene is TRBJ2-3, the V gene TRBV11-2; TRBD2 matches at 8 bases. This CDR3 is built from 18 residues. The ends lost 1 base at V and 2 bases at J; junction bases unmatched: 11. Germline V gene data show CDR1 as SGHAT and CDR2 as FQNNGV. The CDR3 here is CASSLALRGVRFTDTQYF. The CDR3 DNA reads TGTGCCAGCAGCTTAGCCCTGCGGGGGGTACGATTCACAGATACGCAGTATTTT.

The chain has TRBV18 and TRBJ2-6; D is uncertain. This CDR3 spans 15 amino acids. Germline V gene data show CDR1 as KGHSH and CDR2 as LQKENI. V was pared by 3 bases and J by 0 bases, with 6 bases between. Here the CDR3 reads CASSPLSSGANVLTF. The CDR3 DNA is TGTGCCAGCTCACCCTTGAGCTCTGGGGCCAACGTCCTGACTTTC.

A few counts support this clonotype. The chain links TRBV15 to TRBJ2-1; 11 bases line up with TRBD2. This CDR3 is built from 14 residues. Unmatched junction bases numbered 1, after V lost 6 bases and J lost 3 bases. Germline CDR1 is LNHNV and CDR2 is YYDKDF (reference sequence). For the CDR3, the DNA is TGTGCCACCAGGGGGACTAGCGGCTACAATGAGCAGTTCTTC. It specifies CATRGTSGYNEQFF.

V usage is TRBV7-2 and J usage is TRBJ1-2; D not resolved. The V and J ends lost 4 bases and 5 bases respectively, with 14 bases between them. The CDR3 totals 14 residues. Germline lookup yields CDR1 SGHTA and CDR2 FQGNSA. For the CDR3, the DNA is TGTGCCAGCAGCTCTCGTGGAACGCTATATGGCTACACCTTC. Its translation is CASSSRGTLYGYTF.

The rearrangement uses TRBV7-9 and TRBJ1-1; D is uncertain. The CDR3 extends over 13 amino acids. V lost 1 base, J lost 5 bases, and 8 bases lay in between. Germline-derived CDR1 and CDR2 are SEHNR and FQNEAQ (reference sequence). The DNA for the CDR3 is TGTGCCAGCAGCTTAGAGACTGGGACTGAAGCTTTCTTT. Its translation is CASSLETGTEAFF.

This clonotype was counted at least ten times. The chain recombines TRBV9 with TRBJ1-1, with 10 bases matching TRBD1. Looked up from germline, CDR1 is SGDLS and CDR2 is YYNGEE. The trim removed 4 bases at V and 11 bases at J, leaving 8 bases unmatched. CDR3 length: 13 amino acids. The CDR3 here is CASSTGQGGGAFF. The CDR3 DNA reads TGTGCCAGCAGCACCGGACAGGGGGGTGGCGCTTTCTTT.

This clonotype has a single count. The chain links TRBV5-6 to TRBJ2-2, with unresolved D. The CDR3 length is 13 residues. The V end was cut by 4 bases, the J end by 6 bases, with 10 bases between. CDR1 SGHDT and CDR2 YYEEEE come from the germline V gene. The CDR3, as DNA: TGTGCCAGCAGCCCCTTAGTGGCCGGGGAGCTGTTTTTT. Its translation is CASSPLVAGELFF.

In its sample, this clonotype was seen a few times. The rearrangement links TRBV5-1 to TRBJ1-2; TRBD1 matches at 9 bases. Germline lookup yields CDR1 SGHRS and CDR2 YFSETQ. This CDR3 spans 15 amino acids. V lost 4 bases and J lost 4; bases outside the gene matches: 8. CDR3 in DNA: TGCGCCAGCAGCCCACCGGGACAGGGAGCCTATGGCTACACCTTC. It codes for CASSPPGQGAYGYTF.

There are many counts of this clonotype. V and J are TRBV2 and TRBJ2-5; 9 nucleotides agree with TRBD2. Germline trimming cut 4 bases from V and 5 bases from J; bases unmatched to any gene: 5. This CDR3 has 14 amino acids. Germline loops: CDR1 SNHLY, CDR2 FYNNEI. The CDR3 coding sequence is TGTGCCAGCAGTGGGGAGCGGGGGGTTGAGACCCAGTACTTC. Protein product: CASSGERGVETQYF.

The genes are TRBV25-1 and TRBJ2-2; no clear D. V was shortened by 4 bases and J by 0 bases, with 15 bases between the two germline ends. The CDR3 runs 17 residues. Per the germline V gene, CDR1 is MGHDK and CDR2 is SYGVNS. The chain's CDR3 is CASSVIEVAPNTGELFF. The DNA of the CDR3 is TGTGCCAGCAGTGTGATAGAGGTGGCGCCGAACACCGGGGAGCTGTTTTTT.

This clonotype was picked up many times. This chain joins TRBV7-9 and TRBJ2-7; maybe TRBD2 (6 bases). The germline V gene encodes CDR1 SEHNR and CDR2 FQNEAQ (reference sequence). The length of the CDR3 is 15 residues. Between the trimmed V and J ends, which lost 4 bases and 1 base, there was a span of 14 bases. CDR3 sequence reads: CASSWGGHISYEQYF. For the CDR3, the DNA is TGTGCCAGCAGCTGGGGAGGTCATATATCCTACGAGCAGTACTTC.

The chain employs TRBV5-1 and TRBJ1-3; 8 nucleotides agree with TRBD1. With 4 bases clipped from V and 0 bases from J, the junction kept 12 bases outside the gene matches. From germline, CDR1 is SGHRS and CDR2 YFSETQ. The CDR3 is made up of 18 amino acids. DNA of the CDR3: TGCGCCAGCAGCCTCAGTCCCGGGACAGGTACCTCTGGAAACACCATATATTTT. It is translated as CASSLSPGTGTSGNTIYF.

The table lists this clonotype with a few counts. The chain recombines TRBV18 with TRBJ2-7; the D is unclear. Between the trimmed V and J ends, which lost 3 bases and 4 bases, there was a span of 7 bases. Germline CDR1 and CDR2: KGHSH and LQKENI. This CDR3 has 12 amino acids. CDR3 residues: CASSPATYEQYF. The CDR3 region has the DNA TGTGCCAGCTCACCTGCCACGTACGAGCAGTACTTC. Looking up the rest from reference TRBV18 and TRBJ2-7 gives the full variable domain: NAGVMQNPRHLVRRRGQEARLRCSPMKGHSHVYWYRQLPEEGLKFMVYLQKENIIDESGMPKERFSAEFPKEGPSILRIQQVVRGDSAAYFCASSPATYEQYFGPGTRLTVT.

The table lists this clonotype with a few counts. The rearrangement joins TRBV10-3 to TRBJ2-2, with a weak D call TRBD2 (5 bases). Trimming took off 7 bases at V and 1 base at J, with 10 bases between the two ends. The CDR3 contains 14 residues. The germline gives CDR1 ENHRY, CDR2 SYGVKD. The CDR3 region has the DNA TGTGCCATCATGCGGGCAGAGAACACCGGGGAGCTGTTTTTT. Amino acid sequence: CAIMRAENTGELFF.

The chain recombines TRBV3-1 with TRBJ2-7; tentatively, D is TRBD1 (6 bases). Germline V gives CDR1 LGHDT, CDR2 YNNKEL (reference sequence). This CDR3 spans 14 amino acids. V was clipped by 5 bases and J by 2 bases, with 13 bases between them. The CDR3 sequence: CASSKRAGAYEQYV. Here the CDR3 DNA reads TGTGCCAGCAGCAAACGGGCAGGGGCCTACGAGCAGTACGTC.

This clonotype was observed many times. V usage is TRBV29-1 and J usage is TRBJ2-3, with 10 bases that match TRBD2. Germline values: CDR1 SQVTM, CDR2 ANQGSEA. V shed 3 bases, J shed 0 bases, and the junction held 9 bases outside the gene matches. This CDR3 is built from 17 residues. CDR3 protein: CSVDGSGGRSSTDTQYF. CDR3 nucleotides: TGCAGCGTTGACGGTAGCGGGGGGCGATCTAGCACAGATACGCAGTATTTT.